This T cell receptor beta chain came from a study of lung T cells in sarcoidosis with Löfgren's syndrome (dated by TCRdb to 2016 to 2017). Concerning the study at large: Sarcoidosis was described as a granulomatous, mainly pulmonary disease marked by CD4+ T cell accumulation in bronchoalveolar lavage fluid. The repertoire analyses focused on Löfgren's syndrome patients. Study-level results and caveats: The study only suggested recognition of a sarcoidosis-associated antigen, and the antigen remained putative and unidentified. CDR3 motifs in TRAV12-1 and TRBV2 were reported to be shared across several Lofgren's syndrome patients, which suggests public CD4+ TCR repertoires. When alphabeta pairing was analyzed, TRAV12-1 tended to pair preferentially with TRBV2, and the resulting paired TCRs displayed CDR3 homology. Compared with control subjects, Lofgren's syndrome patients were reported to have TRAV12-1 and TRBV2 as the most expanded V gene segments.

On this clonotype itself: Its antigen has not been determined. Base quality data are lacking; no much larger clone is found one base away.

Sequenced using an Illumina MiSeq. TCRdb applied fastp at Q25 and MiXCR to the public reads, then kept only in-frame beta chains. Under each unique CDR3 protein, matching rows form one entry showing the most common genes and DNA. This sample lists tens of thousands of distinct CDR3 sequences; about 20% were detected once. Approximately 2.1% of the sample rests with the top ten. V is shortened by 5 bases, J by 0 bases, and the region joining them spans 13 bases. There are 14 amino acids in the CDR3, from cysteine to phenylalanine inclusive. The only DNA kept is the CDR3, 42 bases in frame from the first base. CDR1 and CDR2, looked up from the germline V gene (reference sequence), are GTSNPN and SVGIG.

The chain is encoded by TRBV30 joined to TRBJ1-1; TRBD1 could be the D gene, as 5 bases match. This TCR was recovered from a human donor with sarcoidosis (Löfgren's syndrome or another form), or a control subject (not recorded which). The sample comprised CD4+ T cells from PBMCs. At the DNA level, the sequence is TGTGCCTGGGCGGGACGGATTGTGAACACTGAAGCTTTCTTT. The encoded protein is CAWAGRIVNTEAFF.